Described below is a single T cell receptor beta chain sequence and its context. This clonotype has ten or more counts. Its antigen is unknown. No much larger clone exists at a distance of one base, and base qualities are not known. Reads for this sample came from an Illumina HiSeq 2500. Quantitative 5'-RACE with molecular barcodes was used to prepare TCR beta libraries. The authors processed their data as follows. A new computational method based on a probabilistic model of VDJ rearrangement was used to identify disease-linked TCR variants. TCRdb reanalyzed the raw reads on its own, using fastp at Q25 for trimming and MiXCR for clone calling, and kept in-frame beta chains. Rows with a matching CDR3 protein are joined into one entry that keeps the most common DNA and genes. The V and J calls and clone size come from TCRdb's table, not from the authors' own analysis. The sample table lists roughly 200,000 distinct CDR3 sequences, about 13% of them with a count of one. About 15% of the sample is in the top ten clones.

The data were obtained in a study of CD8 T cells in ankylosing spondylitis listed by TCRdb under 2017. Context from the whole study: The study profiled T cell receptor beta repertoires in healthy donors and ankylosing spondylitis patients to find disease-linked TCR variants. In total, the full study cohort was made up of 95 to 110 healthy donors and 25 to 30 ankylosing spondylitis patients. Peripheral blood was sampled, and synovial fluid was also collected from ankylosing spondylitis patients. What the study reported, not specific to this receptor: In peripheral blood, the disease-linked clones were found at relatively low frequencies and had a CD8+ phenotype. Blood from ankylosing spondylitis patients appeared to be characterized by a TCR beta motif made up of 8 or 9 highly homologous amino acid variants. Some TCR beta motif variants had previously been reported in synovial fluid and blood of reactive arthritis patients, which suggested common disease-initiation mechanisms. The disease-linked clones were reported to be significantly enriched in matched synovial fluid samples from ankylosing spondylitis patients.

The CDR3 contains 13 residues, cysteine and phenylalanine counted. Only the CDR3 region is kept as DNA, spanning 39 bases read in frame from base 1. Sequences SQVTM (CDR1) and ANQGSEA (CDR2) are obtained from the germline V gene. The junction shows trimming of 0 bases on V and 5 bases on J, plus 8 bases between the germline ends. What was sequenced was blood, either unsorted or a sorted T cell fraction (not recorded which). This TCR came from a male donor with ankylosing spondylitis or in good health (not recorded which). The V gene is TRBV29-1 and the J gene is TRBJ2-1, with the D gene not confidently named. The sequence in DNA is TGCAGCGTTGAAGAGACCCGGAACAATGAGCAGTTCTTC. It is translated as CSVEETRNNEQFF.